Listed here is a single TCR beta chain. Assay used: immunoSEQ multiplex PCR; TCRdb lists only in-frame clones, some missing. The top ten hold around 16% of the sample, which has about 190,000 clones, approximately 80% seen once. This entry comes from a study of blood T cell repertoires in COVID-19. This CDR3 has 15 amino acids. Trimming shortened V by 2 bases and J by 4 bases, and 10 bases separated the two germline ends. Germline CDR1 reads SGHTS; CDR2 reads YDEGEE. The specimen was PBMCs or T cells enriched from blood (not recorded which). The rearrangement uses TRBV5-8 and TRBJ1-6; the D is unclear. This receptor was obtained from a woman aged 45-65 years who had recovered from COVID-19. The CDR3 DNA is TGTGCCAGCAGCTTTCTCGGGTCATATAATTCACCCCTCCACTTT. Protein product: CASSFLGSYNSPLHF.